This T cell receptor beta chain was sequenced in a study of Graves' ophthalmopathy and Graves' hyperthyroidism. Amplified material comprised TCR beta CDR3 regions derived from RNA transcripts. Scientists carried out first-round RT-PCR using HTBI primers and then a second-round multiplex PCR. MiXCR, applied by TCRdb to the multiplex PCR reads, yields one record per CDR3 protein. This sample carries about 620,000 distinct CDR3 sequences, 22% of them seen once, and the ten largest clones take about 6.6%. Study-wide results and caveats: The model achieved 70.59% sensitivity and less than 85% specificity for ophthalmopathy progression.

Many counts were recorded for this clonotype. Its antigen is still unknown. Enrolled hyperthyroidism patients had a new diagnosis, a duration under 2 months, and an age of 18 to 65. Excluded: other autoimmune disease, uncontrolled infection, pregnancy or lactation. The diagnosis was founded upon clinical symptoms, serum thyroxine, TRAb, thyroid ultrasound and orbital computed tomography. The clonotype comes from a woman aged 18-29 years with stable Graves' hyperthyroidism. Some clones in this sample may be carry-over from other donors' samples. The sample comprised peripheral blood.

The CDR3 region is CASSPMDSLYGYTF. The CDR3, as DNA: TGTGCCAGCAGCCCGATGGACAGCCTCTATGGCTACACCTTC. The gene calls are TRBV11-2 and TRBJ1-2; D might be TRBD1 (6 bases). Germline V lookup: CDR1 SGHAT, CDR2 FQNNGV. The V and J ends lost 5 bases and 4 bases respectively, with 14 bases between them. This CDR3 region has 14 residues.